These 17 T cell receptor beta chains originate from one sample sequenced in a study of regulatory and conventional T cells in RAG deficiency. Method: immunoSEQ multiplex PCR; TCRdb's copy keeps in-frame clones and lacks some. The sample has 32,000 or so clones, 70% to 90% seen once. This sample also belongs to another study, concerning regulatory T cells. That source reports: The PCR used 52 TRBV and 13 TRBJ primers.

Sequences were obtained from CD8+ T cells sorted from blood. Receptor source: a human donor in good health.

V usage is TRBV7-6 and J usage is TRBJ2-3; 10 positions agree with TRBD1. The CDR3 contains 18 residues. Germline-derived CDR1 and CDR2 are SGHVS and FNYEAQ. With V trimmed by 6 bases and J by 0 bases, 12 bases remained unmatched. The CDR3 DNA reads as TGTGCCAGCAGTTCCCGGGACAGGGGCCGTGCTAGCACAGATACGCAGTATTTT. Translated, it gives CASSSRDRGRASTDTQYF. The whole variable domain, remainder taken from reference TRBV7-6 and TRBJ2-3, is GAGVSQSPRYKVTKRGQDVALRCDPISGHVSLYWYRQALGQGPEFLTYFNYEAQQDKSGLPNDRFSAERPEGSISTLTIQRTEQRDSAMYRCASSSRDRGRASTDTQYFGPGTRLTVL.

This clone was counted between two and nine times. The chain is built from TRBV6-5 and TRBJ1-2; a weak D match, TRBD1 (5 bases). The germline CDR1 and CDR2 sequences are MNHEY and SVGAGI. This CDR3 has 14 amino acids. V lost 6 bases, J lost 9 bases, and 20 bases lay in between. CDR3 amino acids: CASRVTLGGVRYTF. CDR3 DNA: TGTGCCAGCAGGGTGACTTTGGGGGGGGTACGCTACACCTTC.

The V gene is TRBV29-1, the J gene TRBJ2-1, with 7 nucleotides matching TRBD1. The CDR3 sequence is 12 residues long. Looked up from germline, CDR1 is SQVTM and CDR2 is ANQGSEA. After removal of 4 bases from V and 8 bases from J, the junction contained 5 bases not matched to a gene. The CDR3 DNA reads TGCAGCGTTGGACAGGGCGAACATGAGCAGTTCTTC. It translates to CSVGQGEHEQFF.

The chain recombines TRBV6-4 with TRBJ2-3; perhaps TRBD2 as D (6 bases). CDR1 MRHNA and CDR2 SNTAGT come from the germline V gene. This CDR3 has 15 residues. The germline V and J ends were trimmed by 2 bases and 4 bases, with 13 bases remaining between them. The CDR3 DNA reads TGTGCCAGCAGTGACGCAACTAGCTCCCCAGATACGCAGTATTTT. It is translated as CASSDATSSPDTQYF.

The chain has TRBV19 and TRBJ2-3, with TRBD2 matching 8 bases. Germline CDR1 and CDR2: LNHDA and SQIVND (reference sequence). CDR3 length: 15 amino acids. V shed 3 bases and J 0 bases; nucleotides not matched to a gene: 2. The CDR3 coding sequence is TGTGCCAGTAGTATTACTAGCGGAAGCACAGATACGCAGTATTTT. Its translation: CASSITSGSTDTQYF.

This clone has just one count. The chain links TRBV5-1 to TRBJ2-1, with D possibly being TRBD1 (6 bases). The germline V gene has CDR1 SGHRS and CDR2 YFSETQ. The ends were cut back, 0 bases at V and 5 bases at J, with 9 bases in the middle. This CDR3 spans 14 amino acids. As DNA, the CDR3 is TGCGCCAGCAGCTTGGGACAGGTGAACAATGAGCAGTTCTTC. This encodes CASSLGQVNNEQFF.

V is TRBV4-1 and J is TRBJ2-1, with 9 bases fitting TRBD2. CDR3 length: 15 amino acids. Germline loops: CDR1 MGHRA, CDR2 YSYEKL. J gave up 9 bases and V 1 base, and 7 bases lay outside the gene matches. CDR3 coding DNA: TGCGCCAGCAGCCAAGCTAGCGGGACTCAGAGTGAGCAGTTCTTC. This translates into CASSQASGTQSEQFF.

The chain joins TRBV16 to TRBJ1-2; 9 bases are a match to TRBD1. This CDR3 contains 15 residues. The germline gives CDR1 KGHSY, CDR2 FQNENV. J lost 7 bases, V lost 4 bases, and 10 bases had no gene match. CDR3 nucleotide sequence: TGTGCCAGCAGCCCCCTAACTGGACAGGGGTCTGGCTACACCTTC. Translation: CASSPLTGQGSGYTF.

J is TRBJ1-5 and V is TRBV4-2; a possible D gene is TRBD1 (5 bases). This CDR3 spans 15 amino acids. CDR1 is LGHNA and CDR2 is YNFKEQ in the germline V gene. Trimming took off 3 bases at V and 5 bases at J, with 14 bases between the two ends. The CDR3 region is CASSQEGEGDQPQHF. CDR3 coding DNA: TGTGCCAGCAGCCAGGAAGGGGAGGGAGATCAGCCCCAGCATTTT.

DNA of the CDR3: TGCGCCAGCAGTCTTATGTTGAGTGAGCCTGAAGCTTTCTTT. Protein product: CASSLMLSEPEAFF. V is TRBV23-1 and J is TRBJ1-1, with no clear D. TRBV23-1 is an ORF, and what it does is uncertain. CDR3 length: 14 residues. V lost 4 bases, J lost 6 bases, and 15 bases lay in between.

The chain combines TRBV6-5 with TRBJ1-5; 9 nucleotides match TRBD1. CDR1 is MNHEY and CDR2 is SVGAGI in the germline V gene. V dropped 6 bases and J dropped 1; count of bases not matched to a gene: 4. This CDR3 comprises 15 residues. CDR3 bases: TGTGCCAGCAGAACCGGGACAGGGAGCAATCAGCCCCAGCATTTT. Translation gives CASRTGTGSNQPQHF.

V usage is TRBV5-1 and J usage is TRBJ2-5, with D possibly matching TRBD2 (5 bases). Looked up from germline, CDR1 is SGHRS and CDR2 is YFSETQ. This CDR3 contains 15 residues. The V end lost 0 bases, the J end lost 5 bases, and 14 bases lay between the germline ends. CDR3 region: CASSLGSGPGETQYF. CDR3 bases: TGCGCCAGCAGCTTGGGGTCGGGTCCGGGGGAGACCCAGTACTTC.

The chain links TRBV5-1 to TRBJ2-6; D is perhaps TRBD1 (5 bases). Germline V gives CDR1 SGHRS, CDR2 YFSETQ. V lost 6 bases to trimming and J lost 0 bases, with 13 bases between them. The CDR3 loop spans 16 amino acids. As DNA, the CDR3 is TGCGCCAGCAAAAAAGGGGATTTCTCTGGGGCCAACGTCCTGACTTTC. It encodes CASKKGDFSGANVLTF.

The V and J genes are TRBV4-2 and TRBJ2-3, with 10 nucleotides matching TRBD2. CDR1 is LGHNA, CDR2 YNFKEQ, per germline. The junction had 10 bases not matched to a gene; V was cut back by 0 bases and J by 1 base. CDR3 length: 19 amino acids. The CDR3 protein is CASSQDRTKGTSGTDTQYF. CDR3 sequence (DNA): TGTGCCAGCAGCCAAGATCGGACGAAAGGGACTAGCGGCACAGATACGCAGTATTTT.

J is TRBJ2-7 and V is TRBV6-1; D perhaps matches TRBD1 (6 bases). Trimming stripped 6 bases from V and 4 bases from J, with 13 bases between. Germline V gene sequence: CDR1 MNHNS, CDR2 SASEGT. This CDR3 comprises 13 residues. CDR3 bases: TGTGCCAGCAGCCCGGGACACGCGTACGAGCAGTACTTC. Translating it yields CASSPGHAYEQYF.

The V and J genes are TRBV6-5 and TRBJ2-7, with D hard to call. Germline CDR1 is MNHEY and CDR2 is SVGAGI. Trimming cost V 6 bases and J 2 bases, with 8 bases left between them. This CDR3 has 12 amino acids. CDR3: CASRGRAYEQYF. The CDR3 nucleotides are TGTGCCAGCAGGGGTAGGGCCTACGAGCAGTACTTC.

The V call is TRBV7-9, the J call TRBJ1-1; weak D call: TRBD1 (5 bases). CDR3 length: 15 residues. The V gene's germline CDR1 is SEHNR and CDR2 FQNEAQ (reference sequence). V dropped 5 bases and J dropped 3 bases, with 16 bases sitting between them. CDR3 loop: CASSLVLGVDTEAFF. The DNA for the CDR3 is TGTGCCAGCAGCCTAGTTCTAGGGGTCGACACTGAAGCTTTCTTT.